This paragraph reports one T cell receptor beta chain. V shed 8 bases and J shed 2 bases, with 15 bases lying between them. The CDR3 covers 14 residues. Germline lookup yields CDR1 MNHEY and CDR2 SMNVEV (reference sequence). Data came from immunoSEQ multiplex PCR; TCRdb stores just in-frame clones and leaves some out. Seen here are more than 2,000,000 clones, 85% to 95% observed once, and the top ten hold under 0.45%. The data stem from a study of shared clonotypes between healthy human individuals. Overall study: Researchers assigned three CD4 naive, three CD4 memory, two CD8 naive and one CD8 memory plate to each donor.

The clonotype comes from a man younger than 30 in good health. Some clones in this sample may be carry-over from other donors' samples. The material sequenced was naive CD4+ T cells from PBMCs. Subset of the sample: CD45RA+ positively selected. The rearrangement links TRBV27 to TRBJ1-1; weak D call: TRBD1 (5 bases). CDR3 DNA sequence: TGTGCCAGCCGGAAAAGACAGTCCAACACTGAAGCTTTCTTT. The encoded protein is CASRKRQSNTEAFF.